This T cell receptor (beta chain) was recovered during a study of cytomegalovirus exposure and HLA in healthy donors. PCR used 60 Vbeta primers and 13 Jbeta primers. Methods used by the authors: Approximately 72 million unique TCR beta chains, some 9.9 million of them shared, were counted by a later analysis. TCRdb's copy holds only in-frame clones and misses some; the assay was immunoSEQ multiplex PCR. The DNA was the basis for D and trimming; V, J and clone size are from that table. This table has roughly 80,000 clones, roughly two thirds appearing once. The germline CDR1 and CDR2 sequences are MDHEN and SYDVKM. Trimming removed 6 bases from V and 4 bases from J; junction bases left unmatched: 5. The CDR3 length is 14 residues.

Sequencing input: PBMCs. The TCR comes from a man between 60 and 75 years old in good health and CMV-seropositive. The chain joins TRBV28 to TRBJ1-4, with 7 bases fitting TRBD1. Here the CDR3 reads CASSSTGLNEKLFF. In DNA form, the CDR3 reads TGTGCCAGCAGCTCGACAGGGCTTAATGAAAAACTGTTTTTT.